The source of this T cell receptor beta chain is a study of human T cells and chemical hapten exposure (dated by TCRdb to the early 2020s). In terms of the full investigation: For sensitization, 2% DPC in acetone was applied to a 2 cm by 2 cm area of upper inner arm skin. Peripheral blood TCR repertoire changes were tracked in vivo in alopecia patients during primary and secondary sensitization to the hapten diphenylcyclopropenone (DPC). Blood samples were taken from patients before sensitization (week 0) and then at 2, 6 and about 24 weeks after DPC sensitization. Patch testing on the upper back used Finn chambers containing 0.01% DPC, with scoring done after 6 days according to International Contact Dermatitis Research Group standards. The mostly female patient cohort included alopecia areata with under or over 50% scalp involvement, alopecia totalis and alopecia universalis. About 27 alopecia patients gave blood for TCR sequencing at one to four time points (pre-sensitization, 2, 6 and 24 weeks). Patients additionally received weekly therapeutic DPC doses to the scalp throughout the approximately 25-week study period. The libraries were sequenced as a pool, and the TCR yield per sample differed mostly because of small variations in library volumes within the pool.

Interpreted using the paper, the time point label stands for: patch test 2, 6 weeks after DPC sensitization. The treatment or condition tag for this specimen amounts to: therapeutic diphenylcyclopropenone sensitization with weekly scalp DPC. At each patch-test visit, blood was drawn before the patch test was applied. Patients were considered eligible if aged 18 to 70, diagnosed with alopecia and deemed suitable for DPC therapy, and patients were excluded if pregnant. Total RNA was isolated from unfractionated whole blood collected in Tempus Blood RNA tubes. The library was obtained by RACE. The sequencing machine was a NextSeq 500. During library preparation, unique molecular identifiers were attached to individual cDNA molecules so that TCRs could be counted in a quantitative, reproducible way. Each blood RNA sample was used to sequence both TCR alpha and TCR beta chains. Regarding the original processing steps: A median of approximately 100,000 TCRs per sample was observed, with a range of about 20,000 to 700,000. V, J and CDR3 annotation of the TCR reads was performed with the Decombinator software suite. To make PS versus PT1 abundance plots, every sample was subsampled to the same number of TCRs (28,000). TCRs were defined as expanded if absent before sensitization and observed at least eight times at the 2-week time point. The raw public data were reprocessed by TCRdb itself: fastp quality trimming at Q25, MiXCR clonotype calling, in-frame beta chains only. When rows share a CDR3 protein, they turn into one entry using the most common DNA and genes. The V and J calls were determined by TCRdb, not by the authors. The sample includes 42,000 or so distinct CDR3 sequences, with 8.5% to 10% observed a single time. The ten largest clones add up to approximately 15% of the sample.

V ends up 3 bases short and J 2 bases short, with an unmatched junction base count of 12. Reading from cysteine to phenylalanine, the CDR3 counts 17 amino acids. Kept here is only the CDR3 DNA, which spans 51 bases and is read in frame from base 1. The germline V gene (reference sequence) sets CDR1 to DFQATT and CDR2 to SNEGSKA. Many counts were recorded for this clonotype. Which antigen it targets is not known. No base-level quality is on record; no much larger clone is a single base apart. Paper-wide results and their limitations: Significantly more large CDR3 similarity clusters were formed by expanded TCRs than by pre-sensitization or healthy control sets, consistent with antigen-driven responses. Because every patient had alopecia, a presumed autoimmune disease, the patients' immune response might differ from that of healthy individuals. No change with DPC sensitization was found in the number of TCRs above 1 in 1000 frequency, and no evidence of global repertoire structure alterations was found. Patch test score correlated positively with the number of PT1 expanded TCRs, reaching significance at thresholds 8, 16 and 32 but not at 4. After repeated subsampling, the strength of the expansion versus patch-test correlation and the threshold at which it became significant changed.

This clonotype was obtained from a woman between 40 and 55 years old with alopecia areata. Some clones in this sample may be carry-over from other donors' samples. Sequenced material: whole blood, taken in connection with sensitization to the hapten diphenylcyclopropenone (DPC). The chain is encoded by TRBV20-1 joined to TRBJ2-5, with 10 bases aligning to TRBD2. The CDR3 region reads CSASGLAGALWQETQYF. The DNA sequence is as follows: TGCAGTGCTAGCGGGCTAGCGGGGGCTCTATGGCAAGAGACCCAGTACTTC.